This T cell receptor (beta chain) appears in the sequencing data of a study of blood T cell repertoires in COVID-19. Study as a whole: The origin of the acute and convalescent COVID-19 samples was the United States, Italy and Spain. T cells, B-cell-depleted T cells, or PBMCs supplied cDNA or gDNA.

Per the authors' pipeline: For nucleated cells, counts were estimated from reference gene primer amplification. This table comes from immunoSEQ multiplex PCR, and its TCRdb copy is limited to in-frame clones, with some not included. V, J and clone size are taken as reported in that table, and D and trimming were inferred from the DNA itself. The data show more than 70,000 clones, under 85% seen once. This CDR3 comprises 15 residues. Germline V gene data show CDR1 as MDHEN and CDR2 as SYDVKM. With 5 bases clipped from V and 3 bases from J, the junction kept 9 bases outside the gene matches. The chain joins TRBV28 to TRBJ2-7, with 8 bases identical to TRBD2. This TCR was recovered from a human donor in a cohort sampled during active COVID-19. The sequenced sample was peripheral blood. CDR3 DNA sequence: TGTGCCAGCAGTCCCTCGGGGGGGGCGCTCTACGAGCAGTACTTC. Translated: CASSPSGGALYEQYF.